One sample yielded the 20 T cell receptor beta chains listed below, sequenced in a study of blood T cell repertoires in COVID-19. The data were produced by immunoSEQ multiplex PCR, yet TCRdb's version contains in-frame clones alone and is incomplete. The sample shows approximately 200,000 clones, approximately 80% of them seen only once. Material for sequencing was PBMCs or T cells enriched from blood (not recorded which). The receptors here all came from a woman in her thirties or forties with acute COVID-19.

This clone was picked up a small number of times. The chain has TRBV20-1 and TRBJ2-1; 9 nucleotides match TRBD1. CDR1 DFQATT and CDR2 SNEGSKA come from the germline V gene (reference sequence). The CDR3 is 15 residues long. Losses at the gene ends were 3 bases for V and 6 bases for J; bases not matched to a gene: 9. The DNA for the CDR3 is TGCAGTGCTAGTCCCCCCCCGGGACAGGGCAATGAGCAGTTCTTC. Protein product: CSASPPPGQGNEQFF.

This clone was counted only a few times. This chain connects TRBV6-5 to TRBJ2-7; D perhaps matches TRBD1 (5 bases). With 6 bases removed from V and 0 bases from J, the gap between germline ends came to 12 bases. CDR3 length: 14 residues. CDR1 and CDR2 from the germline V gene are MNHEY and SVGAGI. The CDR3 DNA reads TGTGCCAGCAGCCCCGACAGACCCTCCTACGAGCAGTACTTC. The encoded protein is CASSPDRPSYEQYF.

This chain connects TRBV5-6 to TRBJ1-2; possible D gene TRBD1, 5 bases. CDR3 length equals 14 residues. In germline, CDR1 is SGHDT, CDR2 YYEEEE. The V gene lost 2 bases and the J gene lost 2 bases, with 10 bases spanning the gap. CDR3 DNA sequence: TGTGCCAGCAGCTTCCAGGGACTCAACTATGGCTACACCTTC. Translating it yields CASSFQGLNYGYTF.

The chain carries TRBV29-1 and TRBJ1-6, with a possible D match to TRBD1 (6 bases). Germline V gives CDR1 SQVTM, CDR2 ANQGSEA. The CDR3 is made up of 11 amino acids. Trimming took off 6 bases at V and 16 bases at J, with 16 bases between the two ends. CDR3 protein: CSVQIQGILHF. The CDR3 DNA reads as TGCAGCGTACAAATCCAGGGGATACTCCACTTT.

In DNA form, the CDR3 reads TGTGCCACCAGCAGTTGGATGGGAGCGGGAGGAAACAATGAGCAGTTCTTC. Protein: CATSSWMGAGGNNEQFF. This chain joins TRBV15 and TRBJ2-1; 9 nucleotides line up with TRBD2. V dropped 3 bases and J dropped 5; count of bases not matched to a gene: 11. This CDR3 is built from 17 residues. Germline CDR1 LNHNV, CDR2 YYDKDF (reference sequence).

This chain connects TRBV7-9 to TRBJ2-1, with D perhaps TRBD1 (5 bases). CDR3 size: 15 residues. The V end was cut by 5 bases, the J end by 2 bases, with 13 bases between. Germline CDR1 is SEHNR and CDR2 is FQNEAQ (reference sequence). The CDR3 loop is CASSPQGSAYNEQFF. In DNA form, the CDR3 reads TGTGCCAGCAGCCCTCAGGGCAGCGCCTACAATGAGCAGTTCTTC.

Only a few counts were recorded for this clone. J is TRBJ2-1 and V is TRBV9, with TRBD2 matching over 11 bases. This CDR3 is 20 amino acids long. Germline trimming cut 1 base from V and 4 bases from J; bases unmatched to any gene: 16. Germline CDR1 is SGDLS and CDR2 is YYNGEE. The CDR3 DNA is TGTGCCAGCAGCGTAAGAGCGGATAGCGGGGGGGCCGGGGTTTACAATGAGCAGTTCTTC. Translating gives CASSVRADSGGAGVYNEQFF.

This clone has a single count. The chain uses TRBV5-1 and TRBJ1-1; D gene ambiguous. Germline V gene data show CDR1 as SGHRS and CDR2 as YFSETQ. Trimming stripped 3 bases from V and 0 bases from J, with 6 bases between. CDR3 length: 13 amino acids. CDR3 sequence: CASSSELNTEAFF. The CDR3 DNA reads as TGCGCCAGCAGCTCCGAGTTGAACACTGAAGCTTTCTTT. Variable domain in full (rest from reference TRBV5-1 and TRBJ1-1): KAGVTQTPRYLIKTRGQQVTLSCSPISGHRSVSWYQQTPGQGLQFLFEYFSETQRNKGNFPGRFSGRQFSNSRSEMNVSTLELGDSALYLCASSSELNTEAFFGQGTRLTVV.

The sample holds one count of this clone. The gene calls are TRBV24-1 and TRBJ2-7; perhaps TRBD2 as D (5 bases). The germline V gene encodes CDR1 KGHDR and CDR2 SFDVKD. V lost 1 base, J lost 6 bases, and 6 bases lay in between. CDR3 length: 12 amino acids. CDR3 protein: CATSDFEGEQYF. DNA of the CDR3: TGTGCCACCAGTGATTTTGAGGGCGAGCAGTACTTC.

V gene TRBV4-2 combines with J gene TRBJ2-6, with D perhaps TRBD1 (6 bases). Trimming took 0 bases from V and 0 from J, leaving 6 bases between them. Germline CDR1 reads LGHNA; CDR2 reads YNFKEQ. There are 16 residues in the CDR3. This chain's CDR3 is CASSQDRGSGANVLTF. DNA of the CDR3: TGTGCCAGCAGCCAAGACAGGGGCTCTGGGGCCAACGTCCTGACTTTC.

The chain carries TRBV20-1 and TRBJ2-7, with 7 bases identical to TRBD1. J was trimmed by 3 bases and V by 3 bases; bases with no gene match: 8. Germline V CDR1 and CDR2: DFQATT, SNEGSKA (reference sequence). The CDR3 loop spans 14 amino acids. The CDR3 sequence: CSASPPRDSYEQYF. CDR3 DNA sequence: TGCAGTGCTAGTCCCCCCCGGGACAGCTACGAGCAGTACTTC.

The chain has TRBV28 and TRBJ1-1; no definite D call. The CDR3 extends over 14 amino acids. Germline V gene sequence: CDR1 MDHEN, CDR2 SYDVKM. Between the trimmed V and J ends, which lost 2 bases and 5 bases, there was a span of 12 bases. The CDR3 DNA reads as TGTGCCAGCAGTTTAAGTTCCGGGAGGACTGAAGCTTTCTTT. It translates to CASSLSSGRTEAFF.

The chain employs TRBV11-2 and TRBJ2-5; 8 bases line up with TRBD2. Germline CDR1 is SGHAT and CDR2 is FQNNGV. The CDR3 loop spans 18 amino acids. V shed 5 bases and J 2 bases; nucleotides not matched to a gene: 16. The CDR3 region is CASSLGSGKVLVQETQYF. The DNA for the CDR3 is TGTGCCAGCAGCCTAGGTAGCGGGAAGGTACTTGTTCAAGAGACCCAGTACTTC.

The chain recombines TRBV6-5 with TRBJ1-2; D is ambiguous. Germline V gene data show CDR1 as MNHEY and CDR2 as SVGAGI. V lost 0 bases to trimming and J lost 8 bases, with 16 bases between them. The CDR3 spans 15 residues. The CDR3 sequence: CASSYSTGSTQGYTF. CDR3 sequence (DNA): TGTGCCAGCAGTTACTCGACGGGGAGTACGCAAGGCTACACCTTC.

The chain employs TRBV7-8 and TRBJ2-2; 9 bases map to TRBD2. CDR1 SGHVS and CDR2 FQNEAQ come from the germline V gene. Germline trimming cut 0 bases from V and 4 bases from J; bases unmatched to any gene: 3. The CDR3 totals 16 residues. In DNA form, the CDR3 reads TGTGCCAGCAGCTTAGCTAGCGGGAGCGTCACCGGGGAGCTGTTTTTT. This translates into CASSLASGSVTGELFF.

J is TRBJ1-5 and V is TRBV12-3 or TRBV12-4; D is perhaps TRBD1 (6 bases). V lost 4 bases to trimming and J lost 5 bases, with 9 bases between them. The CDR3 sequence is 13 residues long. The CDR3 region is CASSWGRDQPQHF. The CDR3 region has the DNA TGTGCCAGCAGTTGGGGGCGCGATCAGCCCCAGCATTTT.

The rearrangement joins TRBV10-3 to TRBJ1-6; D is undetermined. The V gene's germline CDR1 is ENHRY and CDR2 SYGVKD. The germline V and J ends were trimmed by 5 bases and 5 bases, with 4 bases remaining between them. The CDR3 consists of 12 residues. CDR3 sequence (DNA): TGTGCCATCAGTCTTAATAATTCACCCCTCCACTTT. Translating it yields CAISLNNSPLHF.

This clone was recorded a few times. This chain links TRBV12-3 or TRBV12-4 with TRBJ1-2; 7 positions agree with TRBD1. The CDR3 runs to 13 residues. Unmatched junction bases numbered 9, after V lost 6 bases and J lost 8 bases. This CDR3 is CASSLQGKGGYTF. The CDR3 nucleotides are TGTGCCAGCAGCCTACAGGGGAAGGGAGGCTACACCTTC.

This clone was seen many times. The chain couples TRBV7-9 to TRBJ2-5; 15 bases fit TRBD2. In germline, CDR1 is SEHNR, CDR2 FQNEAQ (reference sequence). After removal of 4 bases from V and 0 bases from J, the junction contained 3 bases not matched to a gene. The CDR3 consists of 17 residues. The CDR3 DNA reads TGTGCCAGCAGCTCAGGACTAGCGGGAGGGTACCAAGAGACCCAGTACTTC. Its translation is CASSSGLAGGYQETQYF.

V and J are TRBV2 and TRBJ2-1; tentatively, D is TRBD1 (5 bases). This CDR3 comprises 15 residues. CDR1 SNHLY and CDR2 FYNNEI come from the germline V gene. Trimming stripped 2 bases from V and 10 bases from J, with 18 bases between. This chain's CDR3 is CASSERGSRGGEQFF. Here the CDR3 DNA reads TGTGCCAGCAGTGAAAGGGGTTCCCGAGGCGGCGAGCAGTTCTTC.